One sample yielded the 28 T cell receptor beta chains listed below, sequenced in a study of blood T cell repertoires in COVID-19 (dated by TCRdb to the early 2020s). The library was made by the immunoSEQ multiplex PCR assay. Here the immuneACCESS table is served through TCRdb, limited to in-frame sequences with V and J called. Missing clones are a known gap in these copies; in checked studies unresolved V genes cover under half, and the rest lacks a known reason. The sample data list about 210,000 clones, and 87% of these were observed just once. Approximately 10% of the sample comes from the top ten. Sequenced: PBMCs or T cells enriched from blood (not recorded which). The origin of the receptors is a man younger than 35 with acute COVID-19.

The chain recombines TRBV29-1 with TRBJ2-3; D possibly corresponds to TRBD1 (6 bases). Germline CDR1 and CDR2: SQVTM and ANQGSEA. This CDR3 spans 13 amino acids. The V gene lost 7 bases and the J gene lost 1 base, with 12 bases spanning the gap. CDR3 sequence: CSGPGDGTDTQYF. The CDR3 DNA follows: TGCAGCGGACCAGGGGACGGCACAGATACGCAGTATTTT.

V usage is TRBV5-6 and J usage is TRBJ2-5; 9 positions match TRBD2. This CDR3 comprises 16 residues. Germline CDR1 SGHDT, CDR2 YYEEEE. Losses at the gene ends were 0 bases for V and 1 base for J; bases not matched to a gene: 4. In DNA, the CDR3 is TGTGCCAGCAGCTTGGACCGACTAGCGGCCCAAGAGACCCAGTACTTC. Amino acids: CASSLDRLAAQETQYF.

V gene TRBV27 combines with J gene TRBJ2-1, with TRBD2 matching 8 bases. The CDR3 is 16 amino acids. The trim removed 3 bases at V and 7 bases at J, leaving 11 bases unmatched. Germline V gives CDR1 MNHEY, CDR2 SMNVEV (reference sequence). The CDR3 spells CASSFYISGTRNEQFF. The CDR3 DNA reads TGTGCCAGCAGTTTCTACATTAGCGGGACTCGAAATGAGCAGTTCTTC.

Note on this clone: The sample carries other DNA sequences with the same CDR3. The J gene is TRBJ2-1, the V gene TRBV12-3 or TRBV12-4; weak D call: TRBD1 (6 bases). The CDR3 is 13 residues long. V was pared by 1 base and J by 7 bases, with 8 bases between. CDR3 residues: CASSLGTGNEQFF. The CDR3 DNA sequence: TGTGCCAGCAGTTTAGGTACAGGGAATGAGCAGTTCTTC.

The chain combines TRBV3-1 (or the pseudogene TRBV3-2) with TRBJ1-6, with a weak D call TRBD1 (5 bases). CDR1 LGHDT and CDR2 YNNKEL come from the germline V gene (reference sequence). With 1 base removed from V and 10 bases from J, the gap between germline ends came to 23 bases. The CDR3 is 18 residues long. As DNA, the CDR3 is TGTGCCAGCAGCCAAGCTCGGGGTGCAAGGGACTCGAGGTCACCCCTCCACTTT. Translating gives CASSQARGARDSRSPLHF.

V is TRBV4-2 and J is TRBJ2-7; D might be TRBD1 (5 bases). Trimming stripped 1 base from V and 3 bases from J, with 10 bases between. The CDR3 is made up of 14 amino acids. Germline assignment: CDR1 LGHNA and CDR2 YNFKEQ. Here the CDR3 DNA reads TGTGCCAGCAGCCAAGCTCGTCAGGGCTACGAGCAGTACTTC. It is translated as CASSQARQGYEQYF.

V gene TRBV19 combines with J gene TRBJ1-2; D remains ambiguous. Trimming left V 11 bases short and J 2 bases short, with 15 bases between. From germline, CDR1 is LNHDA and CDR2 SQIVND (reference sequence). There are 13 residues in the CDR3. The CDR3: CASNQAGNYGYTF. In DNA form, the CDR3 reads TGTGCCTCAAATCAAGCGGGCAACTATGGCTACACCTTC.

V usage is TRBV3-1 (or the pseudogene TRBV3-2) and J usage is TRBJ1-1, with TRBD1 as a possible D gene (5 bases). The V end lost 5 bases, the J end lost 8 bases, and 15 bases lay between the germline ends. There are 13 residues in the CDR3. CDR1 and CDR2 from the germline V gene are LGHDT and YNNKEL (reference sequence). The CDR3 DNA reads TGTGCCAGCAGCGCGGGACCTCAAGGGGAAGCTTTCTTT. It codes for CASSAGPQGEAFF.

Worth noting for this clone: Other DNA sequences in the sample encode the same CDR3. This chain joins TRBV5-1 and TRBJ2-3; D gene uncertain. The CDR3 runs 13 residues. Germline V gene data show CDR1 as SGHRS and CDR2 as YFSETQ. V was clipped by 0 bases and J by 1 base, with 3 bases between them. CDR3 amino acids: CASSLAGTDTQYF. The CDR3 DNA reads TGCGCCAGCAGCTTGGCGGGCACAGATACGCAGTATTTT.

The chain couples TRBV28 to TRBJ2-2; TRBD1 matches at 8 bases. Looked up from germline, CDR1 is MDHEN and CDR2 is SYDVKM. This CDR3 spans 15 amino acids. V lost 5 bases, J lost 4 bases, and 6 bases stayed unmatched. The CDR3 DNA follows: TGTGCCAGCAGTCTTGACAGGGGTTCCACCGGGGAGCTGTTTTTT. It translates to CASSLDRGSTGELFF.

J is TRBJ1-5 and V is TRBV28; 8 nucleotides agree with TRBD1. Germline-derived CDR1 and CDR2 are MDHEN and SYDVKM. The V segment lost 6 bases and the J segment 1 base; nucleotides outside the gene matches: 8. CDR3 length: 16 residues. The CDR3 sequence: CASSPGTGLSNQPQHF. In DNA, the CDR3 is TGTGCCAGCAGCCCCGGGACAGGACTCAGCAATCAGCCCCAGCATTTT.

DNA for the CDR3: TGTGCCAGCAGCCCCCAAGGGAGCGACTATGGCTACACCTTC. Protein product: CASSPQGSDYGYTF. V and J are TRBV7-9 and TRBJ1-2; D gene uncertain. Trimming left V 5 bases short and J 3 bases short, with 13 bases between. Germline V gives CDR1 SEHNR, CDR2 FQNEAQ (reference sequence). This CDR3 has 14 residues.

V and J are TRBV4-1 and TRBJ2-7; 7 nucleotides match TRBD2. There are 15 residues in the CDR3. Looked up from germline, CDR1 is MGHRA and CDR2 is YSYEKL. V lost 1 base to trimming and J lost 4 bases; unmatched junction nucleotides: 7. CDR3 DNA sequence: TGCGCCAGCAGCCAAGGACAAGGTAGCGGGTACGAGCAGTACTTC. It yields the protein CASSQGQGSGYEQYF.

The chain links TRBV10-1 to TRBJ2-7; TRBD1 might be the D (6 bases). The CDR3 extends over 15 amino acids. Germline CDR1 is WNHNN and CDR2 is SYGVQD (reference sequence). V was shortened by 0 bases and J by 7 bases, with 16 bases between the two germline ends. Here the CDR3 DNA reads TGCGCCAGCAGTGAGTCGGAACAGGGCTCAAGTGAGCAGTACTTC. Translated, it gives CASSESEQGSSEQYF.

This clone appeared a few times. The V gene is TRBV2, the J gene TRBJ1-2; 7 nucleotides match TRBD1. Per germline, CDR1 SNHLY and CDR2 FYNNEI. J was trimmed by 1 base and V by 7 bases; bases with no gene match: 3. CDR3 size: 13 residues. CDR3 protein: CASTGTDNYGYTF. The CDR3 nucleotides are TGTGCCAGCACTGGGACAGATAACTATGGCTACACCTTC.

The rearrangement uses TRBV11-2 and TRBJ2-3, with D tentatively TRBD2 (5 bases). V dropped 2 bases and J dropped 7 bases, with 10 bases sitting between them. CDR1 and CDR2 from the germline V gene are SGHAT and FQNNGV. This CDR3 has 13 amino acids. CDR3 protein: CASSLLASHTQYF. The CDR3 DNA reads as TGTGCCAGCAGCTTATTAGCGTCACATACGCAGTATTTT.

This clone has a single count. This chain connects TRBV7-9 to TRBJ2-1; 8 positions match TRBD1. Germline loops: CDR1 SEHNR, CDR2 FQNEAQ (reference sequence). The CDR3 runs 12 residues. The junction had 3 bases not matched to a gene; V was cut back by 5 bases and J by 9 bases. For the CDR3, the DNA is TGTGCCAGCAGCGAGACAGGGGCTGAGCAGTTCTTC. Translated, it gives CASSETGAEQFF. The whole variable domain, remainder taken from reference TRBV7-9 and TRBJ2-1, is DTGVSQNPRHKITKRGQNVTFRCDPISEHNRLYWYRQTLGQGPEFLTYFQNEAQLEKSRLLSDRFSAERPKGSFSTLEIQRTEQGDSAMYLCASSETGAEQFFGPGTRLTVL.

This chain uses TRBV7-2 with TRBJ2-3; 7 nucleotides line up with TRBD2. The length of the CDR3 is 16 residues. The germline V gene has CDR1 SGHTA and CDR2 FQGNSA. The J segment lost 0 bases and the V segment lost 5 bases, leaving 8 bases of the junction unmatched. CDR3 sequence (DNA): TGTGCCAGCAGCCTTGGGGCTAGCGGAAGCACAGATACGCAGTATTTT. Amino acid sequence: CASSLGASGSTDTQYF. Together with reference TRBV7-2 and TRBJ2-3, the CDR3 gives the full variable domain: GAGVSQSPSNKVTEKGKDVELRCDPISGHTALYWYRQSLGQGLEFLIYFQGNSAPDKSGLPSDRFSAERTGGSVSTLTIQRTQQEDSAVYLCASSLGASGSTDTQYFGPGTRLTVL.

The chain joins TRBV30 to TRBJ1-3, with 9 bases matching TRBD1. This CDR3 is built from 15 residues. The V and J ends lost 5 bases and 2 bases, in that order; junction bases with no gene match: 7. Germline-derived CDR1 and CDR2 are GTSNPN and SVGIG (reference sequence). CDR3 sequence reads: CAWGDRVRTGNTIYF. The CDR3 bases are TGTGCCTGGGGGGACAGGGTCCGGACTGGAAACACCATATATTTT.

The rearrangement links TRBV4-1 to TRBJ2-5, with 14 bases identical to TRBD2. The CDR3 runs to 16 residues. CDR1 and CDR2 (germline): MGHRA, YSYEKL. V lost 4 bases, J lost 5 bases, and 6 bases stayed unmatched. CDR3 region: CASSPGLAGDLETQYF. The CDR3 coding sequence is TGCGCCAGCAGCCCGGGACTAGCGGGAGATCTGGAGACCCAGTACTTC.

The CDR3, as DNA: TGTGCCAGCAGCTCCACCCAGGAGGGGACAGGGGATCAAAAACTGTTTTTT. Residues: CASSSTQEGTGDQKLFF. The rearrangement joins TRBV13 to TRBJ1-4; 10 bases fit TRBD1. This CDR3 is built from 17 residues. Germline CDR1 PRHDT, CDR2 FYEKMQ (reference sequence). After removal of 4 bases from V and 9 bases from J, the junction contained 14 bases not matched to a gene.

This clone occurred once. Here the CDR3 reads CASRSQGPNTGELFF. CDR3 DNA sequence: TGTGCCAGCCGCTCACAGGGCCCGAACACCGGGGAGCTGTTTTTT. The gene calls are TRBV27 and TRBJ2-2; a weak D match, TRBD1 (6 bases). The V gene lost 8 bases and the J gene lost 0 bases, with 13 bases spanning the gap. CDR1 is MNHEY, CDR2 SMNVEV, per germline (reference sequence). CDR3 size: 15 residues.

This chain connects TRBV27 to TRBJ2-3; a weak D match, TRBD2 (5 bases). The V and J ends lost 4 bases and 0 bases respectively, with 8 bases between them. Germline-derived CDR1 and CDR2 are MNHEY and SMNVEV (reference sequence). The CDR3 length is 14 residues. The CDR3 DNA is TGTGCCAGCAGTTCGGCGGGTAGCACAGATACGCAGTATTTT. Amino acids: CASSSAGSTDTQYF.

V is TRBV27 and J is TRBJ1-2; no definite D call. This CDR3 spans 13 amino acids. The V gene's germline CDR1 is MNHEY and CDR2 SMNVEV (reference sequence). With 2 bases removed from V and 8 bases from J, the gap between germline ends came to 12 bases. The CDR3: CASSLLSSSGYTF. In nucleotides, the CDR3 is TGTGCCAGCAGTTTACTATCATCGAGCGGCTACACCTTC.

Only a few counts were recorded for this clone. V gene TRBV10-3 combines with J gene TRBJ2-7; 7 bases agree with TRBD1. CDR1 is ENHRY, CDR2 SYGVKD, per germline. V was clipped by 4 bases and J by 7 bases; unmatched bases: 7. CDR3 length equals 13 residues. CDR3: CAISGGGEEEQYF. In DNA form, the CDR3 reads TGTGCCATCAGTGGAGGGGGCGAGGAGGAGCAGTACTTC.

V usage is TRBV30 and J usage is TRBJ2-3, with D possibly being TRBD2 (5 bases). With 5 bases removed from V and 4 bases from J, the gap between germline ends came to 16 bases. This CDR3 has 14 residues. Germline values: CDR1 GTSNPN, CDR2 SVGIG (reference sequence). The CDR3 loop reads CAWLRSGKSDTQYF. Here the CDR3 DNA reads TGTGCCTGGTTGAGGAGCGGAAAATCAGATACGCAGTATTTT.

V is TRBV7-9 and J is TRBJ2-7; 9 bases agree with TRBD1. CDR1 SEHNR and CDR2 FQNEAQ come from the germline V gene (reference sequence). V lost 6 bases, J lost 2 bases, and 11 bases stayed unmatched. This CDR3 contains 16 residues. The CDR3 DNA follows: TGTGCCAGCAGTCCTAATGCCGGGACAGGGACCTACGAGCAGTACTTC. Translated, it gives CASSPNAGTGTYEQYF.

This clone was seen once. The chain employs TRBV6-5 and TRBJ2-3; 11 bases are shared with TRBD2. Germline CDR1 MNHEY, CDR2 SVGAGI. The CDR3 is 15 residues long. With V trimmed by 5 bases and J by 2 bases, 3 bases remained unmatched. The CDR3 protein is CASSIAGGDTDTQYF. The CDR3 DNA follows: TGTGCCAGCAGTATAGCGGGAGGGGACACAGATACGCAGTATTTT.